Detailed here is one TCR beta chain. This sample was included in a study of blood T cell repertoires in COVID-19. The length of the CDR3 is 13 residues. The germline V and J ends were trimmed by 6 bases and 1 base, with 9 bases remaining between them. Germline-derived CDR1 and CDR2 are WSHSY and SAAADI. Clones were sequenced by immunoSEQ multiplex PCR, and TCRdb holds only the in-frame ones, with some missing. This table has 230,000 or so clones, 80% to 85% appearing once. The sample taken for sequencing was PBMCs or T cells enriched from blood (not recorded which). The source of this sequence is a man aged 50-60 years who had recovered from COVID-19. The chain employs TRBV10-2 and TRBJ1-1, with a tentative D call TRBD1 (5 bases). CDR3 sequence reads: CASRYQGNTEAFF. In DNA form, the CDR3 reads TGCGCCAGCAGATACCAGGGGAACACTGAAGCTTTCTTT.